This T cell receptor beta chain was captured in a study of monozygotic twins with inflammatory bowel disease. Whole-study findings and limits: No one strong IBD-associated signal or clonotype was supported. Clonotype sharing was lower in IBD patients than healthy twins, most markedly with disease activity.

This CDR3 spans 14 amino acids. Germline V lookup: CDR1 SGHRS, CDR2 YFSETQ. Blood was collected, roughly 2.5 ml per donor. Of note for this clonotype: Its antigen is not identified.

The team made cDNA by running eight separate reactions for each sample. No DNA is given; TCRdb re-called the 5' RACE reads and lists each CDR3 protein once. The sample totals around 97,000 distinct CDR3 sequences. Sequenced: blood. The chain couples TRBV5-1 to TRBJ2-2; the D call from TCRdb, TRBD1, cannot be confirmed without DNA. The TCR sequence derives from a human donor with ulcerative colitis or Crohn's disease, or a healthy co-twin of an affected twin (not recorded which). The CDR3 loop is CVSSTGGLSGELFF.